Listed here are 17 T cell receptor beta chains from one sample, sequenced in a study of glioma-infiltrating T cells after dendritic cell vaccination. Using immunoSEQ multiplex PCR, the repertoire was profiled, and TCRdb retains in-frame clones only, with some absent. The sample lists 85,000 to 100,000 clones, 65% to 85% occurring once. Time point reported: after dendritic cell vaccination, including at tumor progression/relapse. The material was blood, obtained after dendritic cell vaccination. The origin of the receptors is a human donor with glioblastoma.

J is TRBJ1-5 and V is TRBV30; 7 nucleotides line up with TRBD1. J lost 0 bases, V lost 2 bases, and 4 bases had no gene match. Germline-derived CDR1 and CDR2 are GTSNPN and SVGIG (reference sequence). CDR3 length: 15 amino acids. CDR3 coding DNA: TGTGCCTGGAGTACAGGGGACGCTAGCAATCAGCCCCAGCATTTT. This translates into CAWSTGDASNQPQHF.

The rearrangement joins TRBV28 to TRBJ2-7; TRBD2 aligns across 12 bases. Germline-derived CDR1 and CDR2 are MDHEN and SYDVKM. The CDR3 runs 16 residues. The V and J ends lost 7 bases and 4 bases, in that order; junction bases with no gene match: 11. CDR3 region: CASKTAGLAGYYEQYF. The CDR3 DNA follows: TGTGCCAGCAAAACTGCGGGACTAGCGGGCTATTACGAGCAGTACTTC.

The CDR3 loop reads CASSLIGGRGETQYF. The DNA for the CDR3 is TGTGCCAGCAGCTTAATCGGGGGGCGTGGAGAGACCCAGTACTTC. This rearrangement joins TRBV7-3 to TRBJ2-5; weak D call: TRBD2 (7 bases). The length of the CDR3 is 15 residues. Germline assignment: CDR1 SGHTA and CDR2 FQGTGA. Trimming took off 1 base at V and 4 bases at J, with 13 bases between the two ends.

V gene TRBV5-1 combines with J gene TRBJ1-3; D is possibly TRBD1 (6 bases). The V gene's germline CDR1 is SGHRS and CDR2 YFSETQ. This CDR3 region has 14 residues. Deletions cut 3 bases from V and 4 bases from J, with 11 bases between. The CDR3 is CASSSGTPGNTIYF. Written as DNA, the CDR3 is TGCGCCAGCAGCTCCGGGACACCCGGAAACACCATATATTTT.

The V and J genes are TRBV23-1 and TRBJ1-2, with TRBD1 as a possible D gene (6 bases). TRBV23-1 is known as an ORF, though its function is uncertain. V was shortened by 0 bases and J by 4 bases, with 9 bases between the two germline ends. The CDR3 totals 14 residues. As DNA, the CDR3 is TGCGCCAGCAGTCAATCGGCGACAGGCTATGGCTACACCTTC. Its translation is CASSQSATGYGYTF.

This chain joins TRBV27 and TRBJ1-1; TRBD1 might be the D (5 bases). This CDR3 spans 15 amino acids. The germline gives CDR1 MNHEY, CDR2 SMNVEV (reference sequence). Between the trimmed V and J ends, which lost 5 bases and 4 bases, there was a span of 17 bases. CDR3 sequence (DNA): TGTGCCAGCAGTCCACCCTCGGGGGTATTCACTGAAGCTTTCTTT. Protein: CASSPPSGVFTEAFF.

This clone was seen only once. The rearrangement joins TRBV6-5 to TRBJ1-3; D gene uncertain. Germline CDR1 reads MNHEY; CDR2 reads SVGAGI. V was trimmed by 5 bases and J by 8 bases, leaving 16 bases between them. The CDR3 covers 14 residues. CDR3 DNA sequence: TGTGCCAGCAGTGAAACGGCAGGCGCTGACACCATATATTTT. Amino acids: CASSETAGADTIYF.

V and J are TRBV5-4 and TRBJ2-5; 7 nucleotides match TRBD2. The CDR3 has 16 residues. Trimming took 0 bases from V and 6 from J; bases not matched to a gene: 11. Germline-derived CDR1 and CDR2 are SGHNT and YYREEE (reference sequence). The CDR3 spells CASSLGALASGQTQYF. In DNA form, the CDR3 reads TGTGCCAGCAGCTTGGGAGCCCTCGCTAGCGGACAGACCCAGTACTTC.

This clone has only one observation. V and J are TRBV11-2 and TRBJ2-1; TRBD2 is a possible D gene (5 bases). The germline V gene has CDR1 SGHAT and CDR2 FQNNGV. The length of the CDR3 is 14 residues. Trimming left V 3 bases short and J 4 bases short, with 10 bases between. The CDR3 sequence: CASSFSGKYNEQFF. The CDR3, as DNA: TGTGCCAGCAGCTTTTCCGGGAAGTACAATGAGCAGTTCTTC.

The chain recombines TRBV2 with TRBJ2-6; 7 bases are shared with TRBD2. The CDR3 contains 17 residues. Germline V lookup: CDR1 SNHLY, CDR2 FYNNEI. J lost 0 bases, V lost 1 base, and 3 bases had no gene match. CDR3 DNA: TGTGCCAGCAGTGAAGGGGGGGGGAGCTCTGGGGCCAACGTCCTGACTTTC. Residues: CASSEGGGSSGANVLTF. Drawing the rest from reference TRBV2 and TRBJ2-6, the complete variable domain is EPEVTQTPSHQVTQMGQEVILRCVPISNHLYFYWYRQILGQKVEFLVSFYNNEISEKSEIFDDQFSVERPDGSNFTLKIRSTKLEDSAMYFCASSEGGGSSGANVLTFGAGSRLTVL.

The J gene is TRBJ2-1, the V gene TRBV4-1; 8 bases match TRBD2. The ends lost 3 bases at V and 3 bases at J; junction bases unmatched: 7. This CDR3 comprises 16 residues. CDR1 MGHRA and CDR2 YSYEKL come from the germline V gene. The CDR3 nucleotides are TGCGCCAGCAGCCACCTCTCGCGGGGGGACTACAATGAGCAGTTCTTC. Its protein is CASSHLSRGDYNEQFF.

The V gene is TRBV5-4, the J gene TRBJ1-2; TRBD1 is a possible D gene (5 bases). In germline, CDR1 is SGHNT, CDR2 YYREEE (reference sequence). V was trimmed by 4 bases and J by 2 bases, leaving 12 bases between them. The CDR3 sequence is 14 residues long. The CDR3 nucleotides are TGTGCCAGCAGCCCGAGACAGAGAAACTATGGCTACACCTTC. It is translated as CASSPRQRNYGYTF. Full variable domain (missing parts from reference TRBV5-4 and TRBJ1-2): ETGVTQSPTHLIKTRGQQVTLRCSSQSGHNTVSWYQQALGQGPQFIFQYYREEENGRGNFPPRFSGLQFPNYSSELNVNALELDDSALYLCASSPRQRNYGYTFGSGTRLTVV.

The chain has TRBV2 and TRBJ1-1; perhaps TRBD1 as D (6 bases). This CDR3 spans 14 amino acids. V shed 10 bases and J shed 4 bases, with 19 bases lying between them. The V gene's germline CDR1 is SNHLY and CDR2 FYNNEI. The CDR3 protein is CATSGQGFGTEAFF. The CDR3 DNA follows: TGTGCCACCTCCGGTCAGGGGTTTGGCACTGAAGCTTTCTTT.

The CDR3 sequence: CASSLSPIGYEQYF. In DNA form, the CDR3 reads TGTGCCAGCAGTTTATCCCCGATCGGGTACGAGCAGTACTTC. This rearrangement joins TRBV27 to TRBJ2-7; D is unresolved. Germline V gives CDR1 MNHEY, CDR2 SMNVEV (reference sequence). V gave up 0 bases and J gave up 4 bases, with 10 bases separating them. The CDR3 is 14 amino acids.

This chain connects TRBV19 to TRBJ1-5; the D gene is possibly TRBD1 (5 bases). CDR1 and CDR2 from the germline V gene are LNHDA and SQIVND (reference sequence). V dropped 5 bases and J dropped 6 bases, with 14 bases sitting between them. The CDR3 has 14 amino acids. CDR3 bases: TGTGCCAGTAGTCCCTTTGGGGGGGGTCAGCCCCAGCATTTT. The encoded protein is CASSPFGGGQPQHF.

A few counts support this clone. J is TRBJ2-2 and V is TRBV7-9, with D unresolved. The CDR3 consists of 12 residues. Trimming pared 7 bases from V and 4 bases from J, leaving 7 bases between. In germline, CDR1 is SEHNR, CDR2 FQNEAQ (reference sequence). The CDR3 coding sequence is TGTGCCAGCATGCCGGTCACCGGGGAGCTGTTTTTT. As protein: CASMPVTGELFF.

The J gene is TRBJ1-5, the V gene TRBV19, with D perhaps matching TRBD1 (5 bases). Between the trimmed V and J ends, which lost 3 bases and 7 bases, there was a span of 13 bases. CDR1 is LNHDA, CDR2 SQIVND, per germline (reference sequence). The CDR3 is 14 amino acids. In DNA, the CDR3 is TGTGCCAGTAGTATCGGGACTCCCCTCCAGCCCCAGCATTTT. Encoded protein: CASSIGTPLQPQHF. Full variable domain (rest looked up from reference TRBV19 and TRBJ1-5): DGGITQSPKYLFRKEGQNVTLSCEQNLNHDAMYWYRQDPGQGLRLIYYSQIVNDFQKGDIAEGYSVSREKKESFPLTVTSAQKNPTAFYLCASSIGTPLQPQHFGDGTRLSIL.